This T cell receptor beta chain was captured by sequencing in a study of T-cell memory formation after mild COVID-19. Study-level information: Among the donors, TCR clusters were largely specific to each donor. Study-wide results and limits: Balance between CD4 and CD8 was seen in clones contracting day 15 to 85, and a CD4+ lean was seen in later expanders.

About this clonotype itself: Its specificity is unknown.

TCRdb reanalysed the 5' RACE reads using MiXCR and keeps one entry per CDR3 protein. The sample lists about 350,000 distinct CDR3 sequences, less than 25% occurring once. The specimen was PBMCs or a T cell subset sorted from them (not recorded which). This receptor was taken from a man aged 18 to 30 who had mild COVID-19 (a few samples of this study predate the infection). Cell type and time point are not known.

CDR3 DNA: TGCGCCAGCAGCTTGGGTTTGTCGTCCAGGGGCACCGGGGAGCTGTTTTTT. Translating it yields CASSLGLSSRGTGELFF. The genes are TRBV5-1 and TRBJ2-2; possibly TRBD1 for D (6 bases). Per the germline V gene, CDR1 is SGHRS and CDR2 is YFSETQ. V lost 0 bases, J lost 4 bases, and 16 bases lay in between. The CDR3 has 17 amino acids.